This T cell receptor beta chain was identified in a study of spatial heterogeneity in lung cancer. Overall study: Detection consistently yielded more beta chains than alpha chains.

This clonotype was picked up a small number of times. Its antigen is still unknown. One entry per CDR3 protein results from TCRdb running MiXCR on the 5' RACE reads. This sample has about 30,000 distinct CDR3 sequences, with around 7% found just once. V was shortened by 0 bases and J by 3 bases, with 6 bases between the two germline ends. This CDR3 is 13 amino acids long. Germline CDR1 and CDR2: LGHNA and YNFKEQ. Notes on the study in general: Mutation counts in tumors were tracked by counts of expanded intratumoral alpha and beta TCRs. Ubiquitous expanded TCR counts tracked ubiquitous nonsynonymous mutations, and regional counts tracked regional ones.

Indicated time point: sample taken at primary tumor resection. Samples were donated by 72 untreated early-stage non-small cell lung cancer patients. Whole RNA obtained from tumor, nontumor lung or frozen PBMC underwent sequencing without sorting. The clonotype originates from a male donor with early-stage non-small cell lung cancer. The sequenced sample was lung tumor tissue, obtained at surgery. The rearrangement uses TRBV4-2 and TRBJ2-7; D not certain. CDR3 sequence: CASSQDSIYEQYF. Here the CDR3 DNA reads TGTGCCAGCAGCCAAGATAGTATCTACGAGCAGTACTTC.